These T cell receptor beta chains were read from a single sample in a study of T cell repertoires in cytomegalovirus infection. TCRdb re-called the reads with MiXCR, one entry per CDR3 protein. The sample yields approximately 500,000 distinct CDR3 sequences, more than 20% seen once. Sequenced: PBMCs. Receptor source: a human donor in good health (CMV status not recorded). Some clones in this sample may be carry-over from other donors' samples. The CDR3 runs from the conserved cysteine through the conserved F or W. The D gene is left open where the match is weak. Rows may omit the clone size; those that give it use once, few, many or a size class.

CDR3nt,CDR3aa,abundance,d_gene,v_gene,j_gene
TGTGCCAGCAGCTTAGAGGGGGGAAGCAATCAGCCCCAGCATTTT,CASSLEGGSNQPQHF,many,.,TRBV5-1,TRBJ1-5
TGTGCCACCAGTGAAAAAACACGGAATGAGCAGTTCTTC,CATSEKTRNEQFF,.,.,TRBV24-1,TRBJ2-1
TGCAGTGCTAGAGTTACAGATACGCAGTATTTT,CSARVTDTQYF,.,.,TRBV20-1,TRBJ2-3
TGTGCCAGCAGCTTAGGGGGGGGGACTCAGCCCCAGCATTTT,CASSLGGGTQPQHF,many,.,TRBV7-2,TRBJ1-5
TGTGCCAGCAGTTACTACAGCCTGAACACTGAAGCTTTCTTT,CASSYYSLNTEAFF,few,.,TRBV6-2/TRBV6-3,TRBJ1-1
TGTGCCAGCAGTTTAAGGTCCCTACTAGCGGGAAATTACAATGAGCAGTTCTTC,CASSLRSLLAGNYNEQFF,few,TRBD2,TRBV12-3/TRBV12-4,TRBJ2-1
TGTGCCAGCAGCGTAGACTGGGCGGGAGTCCTCAATGAGCAGTTCTTC,CASSVDWAGVLNEQFF,few,TRBD2,TRBV9,TRBJ2-1
TGTGCCAGCAGCCCAACCCTCCGAGATACGCAGTATTTT,CASSPTLRDTQYF,many,.,TRBV7-8,TRBJ2-3
TGTGCGTCTAAAGGGGGTCTCCAAGAGACCCAGTACTTC,CASKGGLQETQYF,.,.,TRBV7-9,TRBJ2-5
TGTGCCAGCAATCAACACAGGGGAGGAGGCTACACCTTC,CASNQHRGGGYTF,few,TRBD1,TRBV12-3/TRBV12-4,TRBJ1-2
TGTGCCAGTAGTATGTGGGGTTACTACAATGAGCAGTTCTTC,CASSMWGYYNEQFF,.,.,TRBV19,TRBJ2-1
TGTGCCAGTAGTACAGGGGGTGTTCGACCCCAGCATTTT,CASSTGGVRPQHF,.,TRBD1,TRBV19,TRBJ1-5
TGTGCCAGCAGGAAACAGGGGAAGACAGATACGCAGTATTTT,CASRKQGKTDTQYF,.,TRBD1,TRBV12-3/TRBV12-4,TRBJ2-3
TGTGCCAGCAGCCCGGACAGGGGGCCGATCGGTGGCTACACCTTC,CASSPDRGPIGGYTF,many,TRBD1,TRBV7-2,TRBJ1-2
TGCAGTGCTAGACGGCCGGGAGGGGAGACCCAGTACTTC,CSARRPGGETQYF,few,TRBD2,TRBV20-1,TRBJ2-5
TGTGCCAGCAGTGGGTCATCCCCCAACAGTCAGCCCCAGCATTTT,CASSGSSPNSQPQHF,many,.,TRBV28,TRBJ1-5
TGTGCCAGCAGCTCCTACCCTGGGGATACGCAGTATTTT,CASSSYPGDTQYF,.,.,TRBV5-6,TRBJ2-3
TGTGCCAGCAGCTTGGAGGAAGGTGTGGGAGTAAGCACAGATACGCAGTATTTT,CASSLEEGVGVSTDTQYF,.,.,TRBV5-4,TRBJ2-3
TGTGCCACCAGTGACCTGACAGAGAACACTGAAGCTTTCTTT,CATSDLTENTEAFF,few,.,TRBV24-1,TRBJ1-1
TGTGCCAGCAGCCGGACTGCTGTCCGTGAGCAGTTCTTC,CASSRTAVREQFF,few,.,TRBV7-2,TRBJ2-1
TGTGCCAGCAGCCTCTCACAGGGGTGGAATGAGCAGTTCTTC,CASSLSQGWNEQFF,once,TRBD1,TRBV7-9,TRBJ2-1
TGCGCCAGCAGCCAAGACGGAACTCAGCCCCAGCATTTT,CASSQDGTQPQHF,.,.,TRBV4-3,TRBJ1-5
TGTGCCAGTAGTATTGGCAGGGGCCTCGCTAATCAGCCCCAGCATTTT,CASSIGRGLANQPQHF,few,.,TRBV19,TRBJ1-5
TGTGCCAGCAGCGCGGACGTGGCCAACGTCCTGACTTTC,CASSADVANVLTF,.,.,TRBV5-5,TRBJ2-6
TGTGCCAGCGCCTTTGGAGATACGCAGTATTTT,CASAFGDTQYF,few,.,TRBV11-2,TRBJ2-3
TGTGCCAGCAGCTTAGCCCCAGGGGCGGGAGGGCCGTACAATGAGCAGTTCTTC,CASSLAPGAGGPYNEQFF,few,TRBD2,TRBV7-2,TRBJ2-1
TGTGCCAGCAGGGCCCAGCAAGGAGAGACCCAGTACTTC,CASRAQQGETQYF,.,.,TRBV7-2,TRBJ2-5
TGTGCCAGCAGCTTAGGACAGCGAGTGAACACTGAAGCTTTCTTT,CASSLGQRVNTEAFF,.,.,TRBV5-5,TRBJ1-1
TGTGCCAGTAGTCCAACGGACGGGTGGGGGGAGCGCTCCTACAATGAGCAGTTCTTC,CASSPTDGWGERSYNEQFF,.,.,TRBV19,TRBJ2-1
TGTGCCAGTAGCCCGACTCCGACCAGAAACACCGGGGAGCTGTTTTTT,CASSPTPTRNTGELFF,once,.,TRBV19,TRBJ2-2
TGTGCCAGCAGCATTACAGGGGGATCCTACAATGAGCAGTTCTTC,CASSITGGSYNEQFF,.,TRBD1,TRBV19,TRBJ2-1
TGTGCCAGCAGTTACCGTCGTTCAGAAGCTTTCTTT,CASSYRRSEAFF,few,.,TRBV6-5,TRBJ1-1
TGTGCCAGCAGCTTGGACGTCTTAGCAGATACGCAGTATTTT,CASSLDVLADTQYF,few,.,TRBV7-3,TRBJ2-3
TGTGCCAGCTCCCAAGGGACCGCCTACGAGCAGTACTTC,CASSQGTAYEQYF,once,.,TRBV5-4,TRBJ2-7
TGTGCCAGTAACCCCCCGGACGTGGGTAAGCCCCAGCATTTT,CASNPPDVGKPQHF,.,.,TRBV19,TRBJ1-5
TGTGCCAGCAGCTTAGGATCGACAGGGGGGAACACTGAAGCTTTCTTT,CASSLGSTGGNTEAFF,few,TRBD1,TRBV7-6,TRBJ1-1
TGTGCCAGCAGCCTGGGGCCTCACTATGGCTACACCTTC,CASSLGPHYGYTF,few,.,TRBV11-3,TRBJ1-2
TGCGCCAGCAGCTCGGGACTAGCGGGAGGATCGAACACCGGGGAGCTGTTTTTT,CASSSGLAGGSNTGELFF,few,TRBD2,TRBV5-1,TRBJ2-2
TGTGCCAGCAGTAGGGGGGTAATTAACGGCTACACCTTC,CASSRGVINGYTF,once,.,TRBV28,TRBJ1-2